The 19 T cell receptor beta chains listed next were all sequenced from one sample in a study of blood T cell repertoires in COVID-19. Clones were read by immunoSEQ multiplex PCR, and TCRdb kept only the in-frame ones, dropping some. The sample has 150,000 to 180,000 clones, around 90% seen once. Sequenced input: peripheral blood. These receptor sequences come from a man in his fifties or sixties with acute or convalescent COVID-19.

The chain links TRBV18 to TRBJ2-1; D may be TRBD2 (6 bases). The germline V and J ends were trimmed by 1 base and 9 bases, with 7 bases remaining between them. The germline V gene encodes CDR1 KGHSH and CDR2 LQKENI. This CDR3 has 12 amino acids. The DNA for the CDR3 is TGTGCCAGCTCACCACAGGGAGGTGAGCAGTTCTTC. It yields the protein CASSPQGGEQFF.

This clone was counted between two and nine times. This sequence joins TRBV4-2 and TRBJ1-2; TRBD1 matches at 7 bases. Germline lookup yields CDR1 LGHNA and CDR2 YNFKEQ. The V segment lost 3 bases and the J segment 5 bases; nucleotides outside the gene matches: 9. This CDR3 has 15 amino acids. CDR3 region: CASSQEDPRGYGYTF. CDR3 coding DNA: TGTGCCAGCAGCCAGGAAGACCCCAGGGGGTATGGCTACACCTTC.

This clone occurred a few times. This chain connects TRBV4-3 to TRBJ2-2; TRBD2 might be the D (6 bases). Germline CDR1 is LGHNA and CDR2 is YSLEER. This CDR3 spans 18 amino acids. V lost 4 bases and J 4 bases, leaving 22 bases between the germline ends. CDR3 DNA: TGCGCCAGCAGCCCGCACTCTCCGGTGGAGGGAAGCACCGGGGAGCTGTTTTTT. Amino acid sequence: CASSPHSPVEGSTGELFF.

The chain joins TRBV7-3 to TRBJ2-3; TRBD1 agrees at 8 bases. Unmatched junction bases numbered 8, after V lost 6 bases and J lost 3 bases. CDR3 length: 15 residues. Germline loops: CDR1 SGHTA, CDR2 FQGTGA. The DNA of the CDR3 is TGTGCCAGCAGTCCCGGACAGGGTCGTACAGATACGCAGTATTTT. Its protein product is CASSPGQGRTDTQYF.

The chain is built from TRBV29-1 and TRBJ2-7; 9 bases match TRBD2. CDR1 and CDR2 (germline): SQVTM, ANQGSEA. V was pared by 3 bases and J by 7 bases, with 7 bases of the junction left unmatched. This CDR3 spans 13 amino acids. The CDR3 region has the DNA TGCAGCGTTGATATAGCGGGAGTGATGGAGCAGTACTTC. Amino acid sequence: CSVDIAGVMEQYF.

V gene TRBV7-3 combines with J gene TRBJ2-6, with a tentative D call TRBD1 (5 bases). The V and J ends lost 5 bases and 4 bases respectively, with 12 bases between them. The germline gives CDR1 SGHTA, CDR2 FQGTGA. This CDR3 comprises 15 residues. Written as DNA, the CDR3 is TGTGCCAGCAGCACCAGGGCCCCGGGGGCCAACGTCCTGACTTTC. Residues: CASSTRAPGANVLTF.

This clone has just one count. The chain employs TRBV7-9 and TRBJ2-1; perhaps TRBD2 as D (5 bases). The CDR3 has 12 residues. CDR1 and CDR2 from the germline V gene are SEHNR and FQNEAQ (reference sequence). Trimming took 3 bases from V and 11 from J, leaving 11 bases between them. In DNA, the CDR3 is TGTGCCAGCAGCTTTAAACCCGGGAAGCAGTTCTTC. Amino acid sequence: CASSFKPGKQFF.

The J gene is TRBJ2-3, the V gene TRBV6-5, with a weak D call TRBD1 (5 bases). V was cut by 6 bases and J by 2 bases, with 15 bases left in between. The germline V gene encodes CDR1 MNHEY and CDR2 SVGAGI. The CDR3 runs to 15 residues. The CDR3 nucleotides read TGTGCCAGCAGCATCGGCAGGGCCGACACAGATACGCAGTATTTT. Encoded protein: CASSIGRADTDTQYF.

V gene TRBV11-2 combines with J gene TRBJ1-6; 9 positions agree with TRBD1. Per germline, CDR1 SGHAT and CDR2 FQNNGV. The CDR3 covers 14 residues. V shed 4 bases and J 11 bases; nucleotides not matched to a gene: 6. The CDR3 here is CASSSRTGATPLHF. The DNA for the CDR3 is TGTGCCAGCAGCTCCAGGACAGGGGCAACACCCCTCCACTTT.

V usage is TRBV11-2 and J usage is TRBJ2-5; D unresolved. Trimming took 5 bases from V and 5 from J, leaving 12 bases between them. The CDR3 has 13 residues. In germline, CDR1 is SGHAT, CDR2 FQNNGV. CDR3 coding DNA: TGTGCCAGCAGCCCAACTAACGGGGAGACCCAGTACTTC. It encodes CASSPTNGETQYF. Complete variable domain (other parts from reference TRBV11-2 and TRBJ2-5): EAGVAQSPRYKIIEKRQSVAFWCNPISGHATLYWYQQILGQGPKLLIQFQNNGVVDDSQLPKDRFSAERLKGVDSTLKIQPAKLEDSAVYLCASSPTNGETQYFGPGTRLLVL.

This clone was observed once. The chain employs TRBV19 and TRBJ1-5, with a possible D match to TRBD1 (5 bases). In germline, CDR1 is LNHDA, CDR2 SQIVND (reference sequence). The CDR3 length is 13 residues. V dropped 9 bases and J dropped 5 bases, with 14 bases sitting between them. CDR3 region: CASGGDVDQPQHF. Written as DNA, the CDR3 is TGTGCCAGCGGGGGAGATGTCGATCAGCCCCAGCATTTT. The variable domain in full, with the rest retrieved from reference TRBV19 and TRBJ1-5, is DGGITQSPKYLFRKEGQNVTLSCEQNLNHDAMYWYRQDPGQGLRLIYYSQIVNDFQKGDIAEGYSVSREKKESFPLTVTSAQKNPTAFYLCASGGDVDQPQHFGDGTRLSIL.

The rearrangement uses TRBV6-6 and TRBJ2-7; D perhaps matches TRBD1 (5 bases). Germline V gene lookup returns CDR1 MNHNY and CDR2 SVGAGI (reference sequence). This CDR3 is built from 12 residues. V lost 6 bases, J lost 3 bases, and 9 bases lay in between. CDR3: CASRGRVYEQYV. The CDR3 DNA follows: TGTGCCAGCAGGGGCAGGGTCTACGAGCAGTACGTC.

The rearrangement joins TRBV11-2 to TRBJ2-1; 7 bases agree with TRBD2. The CDR3 is 14 amino acids. CDR1 is SGHAT and CDR2 is FQNNGV in the germline V gene. The ends lost 8 bases at V and 4 bases at J; junction bases unmatched: 8. The CDR3 region has the DNA TGTGCCAGCGAAAAGGGAGGGCTTTACAATGAGCAGTTCTTC. Its translation: CASEKGGLYNEQFF. The complete variable domain, with remaining parts taken from reference TRBV11-2 and TRBJ2-1, reads EAGVAQSPRYKIIEKRQSVAFWCNPISGHATLYWYQQILGQGPKLLIQFQNNGVVDDSQLPKDRFSAERLKGVDSTLKIQPAKLEDSAVYLCASEKGGLYNEQFFGPGTRLTVL.

This clone was seen once. The junction shows a germline mismatch at one end, possibly a read error. CDR3 residues: CASSPNRGVYNEQFF. The DNA of the CDR3 is TGTGCTAGTAGCCCGAACAGGGGGGTATACAATGAGCAGTTCTTC. J is TRBJ2-1 and V is TRBV19; the match to TRBD1 covers 8 bases. The germline V gene encodes CDR1 LNHDA and CDR2 SQIVND (reference sequence). CDR3 length: 15 amino acids.

This clone was seen only once. The chain couples TRBV4-3 to TRBJ1-2; 12 positions match TRBD1. Germline CDR1 is LGHNA and CDR2 is YSLEER. After removal of 4 bases from V and 6 bases from J, the junction contained 6 bases not matched to a gene. The CDR3 loop spans 15 amino acids. For the CDR3, the DNA is TGCGCCAGCAGCCCCGGGACAGGGGGCGGGCATGGCTACACCTTC. Translated: CASSPGTGGGHGYTF.

The chain joins TRBV28 to TRBJ2-2; weak D call: TRBD2 (5 bases). Deletions cut 5 bases from V and 1 base from J, with 11 bases between. Germline assignment: CDR1 MDHEN and CDR2 SYDVKM. The CDR3 is made up of 15 amino acids. The CDR3 loop reads CASSPGGLNTGELFF. In DNA, the CDR3 is TGTGCCAGCAGTCCAGGAGGTTTGAACACCGGGGAGCTGTTTTTT.

The chain recombines TRBV12-3 or TRBV12-4 with TRBJ1-4; D gene uncertain. V gave up 3 bases and J gave up 7 bases, with 3 bases separating them. This CDR3 comprises 11 residues. The CDR3 here is CASSFLEKLFF. The CDR3 DNA is TGTGCCAGCAGTTTCCTTGAAAAACTGTTTTTT.

The chain couples TRBV18 to TRBJ2-5; 9 bases map to TRBD1. The CDR3 sequence is 17 residues long. Looked up from germline, CDR1 is KGHSH and CDR2 is LQKENI. Germline trimming cut 4 bases from V and 0 bases from J; bases unmatched to any gene: 9. The CDR3 DNA sequence: TGTGCCAGCTCACGCGTCGACAGGGGGGCCAACCAAGAGACCCAGTACTTC. It is translated as CASSRVDRGANQETQYF.

The chain has TRBV28 and TRBJ1-2; a weak D match, TRBD1 (5 bases). CDR3 length: 14 residues. V shed 6 bases and J shed 7 bases, with 18 bases lying between them. Germline V lookup: CDR1 MDHEN, CDR2 SYDVKM. The CDR3 nucleotides are TGTGCCAGCAGCCCACTCACTGGAGGGACTGGCTACACCTTC. Protein product: CASSPLTGGTGYTF.